This T cell receptor beta chain was recovered during a study of blood T cell repertoires in COVID-19. Looking at the study overall: Sites in the United States, Italy and Spain provided acute and convalescent COVID-19 samples. PBMCs, B-cell-depleted T cells, or T cells were the source of the cDNA or gDNA that made up the material.

CDR1 is SGHNT, CDR2 YYREEE, per germline (reference sequence). The trim removed 3 bases at V and 5 bases at J, leaving 7 bases unmatched. CDR3 length: 15 residues. This clone was found many times. Libraries were prepared by immunoSEQ multiplex PCR; TCRdb keeps only in-frame clonotypes and omits some of them. Of over 35,000 clones listed, approximately 83% were seen once; the top ten hold about a third. Seattle researchers signed up patients amid active infection and tracked them longitudinally. This sequence was found in a woman of 80 years or more with COVID-19, enrolled during active disease. Sequencing used peripheral blood. This rearrangement joins TRBV5-4 to TRBJ2-7; 11 nucleotides agree with TRBD2. CDR3 bases: TGTGCCAGCAGCTCCCGACTAGCGGGACAGAACGAGCAGTACTTC. Protein sequence: CASSSRLAGQNEQYF.